This T cell receptor beta chain was documented in a study of CD8 T cells in Susac syndrome. CDR1 and CDR2 from the germline V gene are SGHVS and FNYEAQ. Trimming took 5 bases from V and 7 from J, leaving 20 bases between them. The CDR3 length is 16 residues. An input of roughly 0.5 to 1 ug of RNA was subjected to reverse transcription using random hexamers. TCRdb re-analysed the immunoSEQ multiplex PCR reads in MiXCR, keeping a single row per CDR3 protein. The sample includes roughly 150,000 distinct CDR3 sequences, under 95% seen only once; the top ten take approximately 0.075%. The material sequenced was CD4+ T cells from PBMCs. The clonotype was recovered from a human donor in good health. The rearrangement uses TRBV7-6 and TRBJ1-4; D call uncertain. The DNA for the CDR3 is TGTGCCAGCAGCCGCGTCCCGGGTTCCGAGGGTGAAAAACTGTTTTTT. It is translated as CASSRVPGSEGEKLFF.